Listed below are T cell receptor beta chains from one sample, sequenced in a study of T cell repertoires in cytomegalovirus infection. TCRdb reprocessed the reads with MiXCR, giving one entry per CDR3 protein. The repertoire holds approximately 550,000 distinct CDR3 sequences, with approximately 16% as singletons. The material sequenced was CD8+ T cells from PBMCs. These receptors were obtained from a human donor in good health (CMV status not recorded). Some clones in this sample may be carry-over from other donors' samples. The CDR3 runs from the conserved cysteine through the conserved F or W.

CDR3 protein: CSARTSSQETQYF; J gene: TRBJ2-5; V gene: TRBV20-1
CDR3 protein: CASNFPGELFF; J gene: TRBJ2-2; V gene: TRBV6-1
CDR3 protein: CASSLSKRGGSPLHF; J gene: TRBJ1-6; V gene: TRBV27
CDR3 protein: CSARGSLAGFSYNEQFF; J gene: TRBJ2-1; V gene: TRBV20-1
CDR3 protein: CASRFTTGGNQPQHF; J gene: TRBJ1-5; V gene: TRBV7-8
CDR3 protein: CASSSSTGQEQFF; J gene: TRBJ2-1; V gene: TRBV6-5
CDR3 protein: CASSPGPDNQPQHF; J gene: TRBJ1-5; V gene: TRBV6-5
CDR3 protein: CASSPRGSGGTDTQYF; J gene: TRBJ2-3; V gene: TRBV12-3/TRBV12-4
CDR3 protein: CASSDNREYSGNTIYF; J gene: TRBJ1-3; V gene: TRBV6-1
CDR3 protein: CAWSVASFTYEQYF; J gene: TRBJ2-7; V gene: TRBV30
CDR3 protein: CASSTKLNYGTGTYEQYF; J gene: TRBJ2-7; V gene: TRBV28
CDR3 protein: CASSPDGRGTYF; J gene: TRBJ2-7; V gene: TRBV7-9
CDR3 protein: CASSEQAPEVNTEAFF; J gene: TRBJ1-1; V gene: TRBV2
CDR3 protein: CASRTSGNYNEQFF; J gene: TRBJ2-1; V gene: TRBV10-2
CDR3 protein: CSPIDRESYEQYF; J gene: TRBJ2-7; V gene: TRBV20-1
CDR3 protein: CASSPQYSNTEAFF; J gene: TRBJ1-1; V gene: TRBV5-4
CDR3 protein: CASSQFHPSGGYPNNEQFF; J gene: TRBJ2-1; V gene: TRBV4-1
CDR3 protein: CASSSARQGVSYTF; J gene: TRBJ1-2; V gene: TRBV7-9
CDR3 protein: CAWSVGWHTEAFF; J gene: TRBJ1-1; V gene: TRBV30
CDR3 protein: CASRAAGTPNVNEQFF; J gene: TRBJ2-1; V gene: TRBV6-5
CDR3 protein: CASSLGGQLQPQHF; J gene: TRBJ1-5; V gene: TRBV12-3/TRBV12-4
CDR3 protein: CASSQGMTQYF; J gene: TRBJ2-3; V gene: TRBV25-1
CDR3 protein: CASSLEGQGTDEQFF; J gene: TRBJ2-1; V gene: TRBV5-1
CDR3 protein: CGSRGPPGLETQYF; J gene: TRBJ2-5; V gene: TRBV7-9
CDR3 protein: CASSIIAVRQILSSGNTIYF; J gene: TRBJ1-3; V gene: TRBV19
CDR3 protein: CASRSLAPADKETQYF; J gene: TRBJ2-5; V gene: TRBV5-5
CDR3 protein: CASSFRQGSSGNTIYF; J gene: TRBJ1-3; V gene: TRBV7-9
CDR3 protein: CAIRGPGQDEQYF; J gene: TRBJ2-7; V gene: TRBV10-3
CDR3 protein: CASSGGSDYGKLFF; J gene: TRBJ1-4; V gene: TRBV19
CDR3 protein: CASSYEGHQPQHF; J gene: TRBJ1-5; V gene: TRBV6-5
CDR3 protein: CASSSPTGGRYNEQFF; J gene: TRBJ2-1; V gene: TRBV7-6
CDR3 protein: CSVTRQDTPSYGYTF; J gene: TRBJ1-2; V gene: TRBV29-1
CDR3 protein: CSAYRNSLLSSGNTIYF; J gene: TRBJ1-3; V gene: TRBV20-1
CDR3 protein: CASRSTTGHGYTF; J gene: TRBJ1-2; V gene: TRBV27
CDR3 protein: CASSLAVAGGLETQYF; J gene: TRBJ2-5; V gene: TRBV5-6
CDR3 protein: CASSSPGQTNEKLFF; J gene: TRBJ1-4; V gene: TRBV7-8
CDR3 protein: CASSLTREDEKLFF; J gene: TRBJ1-4; V gene: TRBV7-9
CDR3 protein: CASSPLVGSGEQFF; J gene: TRBJ2-1; V gene: TRBV7-7
CDR3 protein: CASSLNGQRYEQYF; J gene: TRBJ2-7; V gene: TRBV7-2
CDR3 protein: CASSLAQGSLNTEAFF; J gene: TRBJ1-1; V gene: TRBV7-6
CDR3 protein: CASSGPGGGTDTQYF; J gene: TRBJ2-3; V gene: TRBV5-6
CDR3 protein: CASSQELWDRGSLDGYTF; J gene: TRBJ1-2; V gene: TRBV14
CDR3 protein: CASSEAWGNTEAFF; J gene: TRBJ1-1; V gene: TRBV2
CDR3 protein: CSVGQREQFF; J gene: TRBJ2-1; V gene: TRBV29-1
CDR3 protein: CAWSPGRGAQPQHF; J gene: TRBJ1-5; V gene: TRBV30
CDR3 protein: CASSLEVAGSYNEQFF; J gene: TRBJ2-1; V gene: TRBV7-8
CDR3 protein: CASSTSGLPFYEQYF; J gene: TRBJ2-7; V gene: TRBV5-1
CDR3 protein: CASSPGLISGANVLTF; J gene: TRBJ2-6; V gene: TRBV19